The 12 T cell receptor beta chains listed next were all sequenced from one sample in a study of T cell responses to AZD1222 COVID-19 vaccine. Using immunoSEQ multiplex PCR, the repertoire was profiled, and TCRdb retains in-frame clones only, with some absent. The sample has 120,000 to 150,000 clones; roughly 80% are singletons. The starting material was peripheral blood, obtained on day 0 of MenACWY control vaccination. These receptors all come from an adult in good health.

This rearrangement joins TRBV2 to TRBJ2-1; no clear D gene. Between the trimmed V and J ends, which lost 2 bases and 0 bases, there was a span of 8 bases. Germline V CDR1 and CDR2: SNHLY, FYNNEI. This CDR3 has 15 residues. CDR3 sequence reads: CASSEHWGSYNEQFF. The CDR3 coding sequence is TGTGCCAGCAGTGAACACTGGGGCTCCTACAATGAGCAGTTCTTC. The whole variable domain, filled in from reference TRBV2 and TRBJ2-1, reads EPEVTQTPSHQVTQMGQEVILRCVPISNHLYFYWYRQILGQKVEFLVSFYNNEISEKSEIFDDQFSVERPDGSNFTLKIRSTKLEDSAMYFCASSEHWGSYNEQFFGPGTRLTVL.

The chain joins TRBV7-6 to TRBJ2-3; no reliable D call. The CDR3 totals 14 residues. CDR1 is SGHVS, CDR2 FNYEAQ, per germline. Trimming cost V 2 bases and J 2 bases, with 8 bases left between them. CDR3 amino acids: CASSLRQITDTQYF. The CDR3 DNA follows: TGTGCCAGCAGCTTACGGCAGATCACAGATACGCAGTATTTT.

V is TRBV6-1 and J is TRBJ1-1, with D possibly being TRBD1 (5 bases). Per germline, CDR1 MNHNS and CDR2 SASEGT. Trimming took 2 bases from V and 1 from J, leaving 14 bases between them. The CDR3 length is 16 residues. The CDR3 protein is CASSESRVRWNTEAFF. The DNA of the CDR3 is TGTGCCAGCAGTGAAAGCAGGGTAAGATGGAACACTGAAGCTTTCTTT.

The rearrangement uses TRBV19 and TRBJ2-3; D is undetermined. The CDR3 is 13 amino acids. Germline CDR1 LNHDA, CDR2 SQIVND (reference sequence). Trimming removed 6 bases from V and 0 bases from J, with 7 bases in between. The CDR3 DNA is TGTGCCAGTAGGGGGTTAAGCACAGATACGCAGTATTTT. Translating it yields CASRGLSTDTQYF.

V and J are TRBV29-1 and TRBJ2-7, with D tentatively TRBD1 (6 bases). Between the trimmed V and J ends, which lost 6 bases and 2 bases, there was a span of 8 bases. The germline V gene has CDR1 SQVTM and CDR2 ANQGSEA. The CDR3 spans 11 residues. This chain's CDR3 is CSVKGAYEQYF. CDR3 DNA sequence: TGCAGCGTAAAGGGGGCCTACGAGCAGTACTTC.

The chain links TRBV3-1 (or the pseudogene TRBV3-2) to TRBJ1-1; D not certain. From germline, CDR1 is LGHDT and CDR2 YNNKEL (reference sequence). This CDR3 is 17 amino acids long. Trimming removed 1 base from V and 1 base from J, with 16 bases in between. The DNA of the CDR3 is TGTGCCAGCAGCCAAGTTCTCCTTCACCGAAAGAACACTGAAGCTTTCTTT. It codes for CASSQVLLHRKNTEAFF.

The chain has TRBV20-1 and TRBJ1-6; D remains ambiguous. The V gene lost 3 bases and the J gene lost 8 bases, with 14 bases spanning the gap. The CDR3 length is 14 residues. Germline V gives CDR1 DFQATT, CDR2 SNEGSKA (reference sequence). The CDR3 nucleotides are TGCAGTGCTAGTAGGAGCCCAATCGATTCACCCCTCCACTTT. It translates to CSASRSPIDSPLHF.

The chain uses TRBV7-8 and TRBJ1-2; no firm D call. With 5 bases removed from V and 8 bases from J, the gap between germline ends came to 15 bases. CDR3 length: 13 residues. Germline V gene data show CDR1 as SGHVS and CDR2 as FQNEAQ. This CDR3 reads CASSGNGFSGYTF. Here the CDR3 DNA reads TGTGCCAGCAGCGGAAATGGGTTTTCAGGCTACACCTTC. Full variable domain (outside the CDR3, taken from reference TRBV7-8 and TRBJ1-2): GAGVSQSPRYKVAKRGQDVALRCDPISGHVSLFWYQQALGQGPEFLTYFQNEAQLDKSGLPSDRFFAERPEGSVSTLKIQRTQQEDSAVYLCASSGNGFSGYTFGSGTRLTVV.

The V call is TRBV9, the J call TRBJ1-5; D is uncertain. Trimming pared 2 bases from V and 1 base from J, leaving 10 bases between. CDR1 SGDLS and CDR2 YYNGEE come from the germline V gene. There are 15 residues in the CDR3. CDR3 protein: CASSVSGVSNQPQHF. CDR3 DNA: TGTGCCAGCAGCGTTTCGGGAGTAAGCAATCAGCCCCAGCATTTT.

The J gene is TRBJ1-2, the V gene TRBV5-1; maybe TRBD1 (6 bases). Germline-derived CDR1 and CDR2 are SGHRS and YFSETQ. V was clipped by 0 bases and J by 5 bases, with 20 bases between them. The CDR3 loop spans 17 amino acids. The chain's CDR3 is CASSLVAGAGVVYGYTF. For the CDR3, the DNA is TGCGCCAGCAGCTTGGTCGCGGGGGCCGGGGTAGTTTATGGCTACACCTTC.

The chain is built from TRBV6-5 and TRBJ2-5, with 9 bases matching TRBD2. Germline V lookup: CDR1 MNHEY, CDR2 SVGAGI. The CDR3 sequence is 15 residues long. Trimming took 2 bases from V and 4 from J; bases not matched to a gene: 5. The DNA of the CDR3 is TGTGCCAGCAGTTACGGCGGGGGGGCCGGAGAGACCCAGTACTTC. Encoded protein: CASSYGGGAGETQYF.

This clone was detected once. This rearrangement joins TRBV6-1 to TRBJ2-7; TRBD2 might be the D (5 bases). V was clipped by 2 bases and J by 0 bases, with 11 bases between them. This CDR3 is built from 15 residues. CDR1 is MNHNS, CDR2 SASEGT, per germline. For the CDR3, the DNA is TGTGCCAGCAGTGAAATGGTAGGGAGCTCCTACGAGCAGTACTTC. Encoded protein: CASSEMVGSSYEQYF.